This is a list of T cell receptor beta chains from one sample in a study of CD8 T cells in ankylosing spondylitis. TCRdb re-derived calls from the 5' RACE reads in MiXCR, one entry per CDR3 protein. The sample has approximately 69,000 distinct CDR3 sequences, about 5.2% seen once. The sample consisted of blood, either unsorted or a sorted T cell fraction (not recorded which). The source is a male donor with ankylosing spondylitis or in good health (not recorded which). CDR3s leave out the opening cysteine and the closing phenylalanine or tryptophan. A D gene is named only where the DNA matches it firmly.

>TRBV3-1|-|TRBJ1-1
ASSQEGGGRPEAF
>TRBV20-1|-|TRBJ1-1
SASDATGDTEAF
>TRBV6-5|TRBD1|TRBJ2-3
ASRQGMGDTQY
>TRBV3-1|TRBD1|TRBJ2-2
ASSPNRGTGELF
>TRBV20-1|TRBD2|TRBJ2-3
SVGTSGGVDTQY
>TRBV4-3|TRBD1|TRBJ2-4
ASAGGPKNIQY
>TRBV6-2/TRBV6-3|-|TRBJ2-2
ASRPLGGDTGELF
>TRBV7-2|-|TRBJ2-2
ASSLSVGDVRNTGELF
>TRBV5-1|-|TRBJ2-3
ASSLAAGRGTDTQY
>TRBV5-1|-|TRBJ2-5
ASSLRTPRAETQY
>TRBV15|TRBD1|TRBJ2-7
ATSRRQGYEQY
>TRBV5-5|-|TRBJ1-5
ASSLDVPGLNQPQH
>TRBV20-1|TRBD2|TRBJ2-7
SARETSGAREQY
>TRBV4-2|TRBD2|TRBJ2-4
ASSHFSGGRNIQY
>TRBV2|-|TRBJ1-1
ASSPGDATEAF
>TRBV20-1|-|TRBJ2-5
SASVSAAGETQY
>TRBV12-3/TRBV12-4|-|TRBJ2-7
ASSQADFYEQY
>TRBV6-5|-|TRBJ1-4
ASSSTGTANEKLF
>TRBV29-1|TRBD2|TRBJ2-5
SIERGGVGQETQY